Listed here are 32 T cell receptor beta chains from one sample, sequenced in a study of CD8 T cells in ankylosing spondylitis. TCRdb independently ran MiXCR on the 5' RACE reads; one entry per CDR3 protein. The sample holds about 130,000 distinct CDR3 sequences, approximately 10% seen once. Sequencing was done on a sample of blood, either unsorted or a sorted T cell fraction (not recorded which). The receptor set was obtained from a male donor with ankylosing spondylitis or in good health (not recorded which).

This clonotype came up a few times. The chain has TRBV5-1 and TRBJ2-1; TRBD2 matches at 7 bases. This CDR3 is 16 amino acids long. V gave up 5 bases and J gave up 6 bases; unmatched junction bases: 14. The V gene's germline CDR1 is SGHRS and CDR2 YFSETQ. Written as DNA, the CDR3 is TGCGCCAGCAGACCTACGGCCGGGAGGTTATTCAATGAGCAGTTCTTC. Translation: CASRPTAGRLFNEQFF.

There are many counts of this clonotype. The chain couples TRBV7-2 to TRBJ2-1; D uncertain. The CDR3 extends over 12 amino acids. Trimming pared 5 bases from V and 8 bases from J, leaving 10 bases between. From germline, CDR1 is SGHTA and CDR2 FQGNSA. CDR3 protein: CASSINRDEQFF. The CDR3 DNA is TGTGCCAGCAGCATCAATAGGGATGAGCAGTTCTTC.

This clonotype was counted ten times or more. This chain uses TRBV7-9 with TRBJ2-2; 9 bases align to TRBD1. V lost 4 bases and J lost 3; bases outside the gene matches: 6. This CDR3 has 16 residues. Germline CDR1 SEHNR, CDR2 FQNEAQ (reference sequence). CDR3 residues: CASSWGQGFYTGELFF. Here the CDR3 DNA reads TGTGCCAGCAGCTGGGGACAGGGCTTTTACACCGGGGAGCTGTTTTTT.

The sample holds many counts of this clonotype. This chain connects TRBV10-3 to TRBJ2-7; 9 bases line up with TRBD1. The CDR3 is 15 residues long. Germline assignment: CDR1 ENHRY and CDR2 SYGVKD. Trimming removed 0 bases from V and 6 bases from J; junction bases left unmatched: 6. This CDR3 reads CAISESGGTGREQYF. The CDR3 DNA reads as TGTGCCATCAGTGAGTCGGGTGGGACAGGGCGCGAGCAGTACTTC.

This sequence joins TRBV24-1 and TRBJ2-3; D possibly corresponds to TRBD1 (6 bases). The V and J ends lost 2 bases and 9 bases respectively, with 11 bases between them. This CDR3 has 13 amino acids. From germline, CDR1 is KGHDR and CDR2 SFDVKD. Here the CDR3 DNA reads TGTGCCACCAGTGATTGGGACATTTTGACGCAGTATTTT. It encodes CATSDWDILTQYF.

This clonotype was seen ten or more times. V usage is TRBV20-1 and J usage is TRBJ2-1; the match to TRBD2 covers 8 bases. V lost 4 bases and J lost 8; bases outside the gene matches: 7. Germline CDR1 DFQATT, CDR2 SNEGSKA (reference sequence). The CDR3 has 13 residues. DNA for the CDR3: TGCAGTGCTAAAGCGGGAGTGATCTATGAGCAGTTCTTC. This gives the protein CSAKAGVIYEQFF.

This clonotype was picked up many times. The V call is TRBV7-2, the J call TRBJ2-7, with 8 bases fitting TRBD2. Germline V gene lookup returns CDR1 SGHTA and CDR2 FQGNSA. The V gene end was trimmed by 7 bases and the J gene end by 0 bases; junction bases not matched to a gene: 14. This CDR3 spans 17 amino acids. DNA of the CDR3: TGTGCCAGCATCATCGGGGGGGGTGGGGCGAGCTCCTACGAGCAGTACTTC. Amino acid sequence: CASIIGGGGASSYEQYF.

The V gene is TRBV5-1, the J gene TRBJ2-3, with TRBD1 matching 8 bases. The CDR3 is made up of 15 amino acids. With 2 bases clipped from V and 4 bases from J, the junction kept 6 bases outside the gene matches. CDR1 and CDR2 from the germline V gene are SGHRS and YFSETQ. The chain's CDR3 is CASSFGDRSADTQYF. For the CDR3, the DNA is TGCGCCAGCAGCTTCGGGGACAGGTCCGCAGATACGCAGTATTTT.

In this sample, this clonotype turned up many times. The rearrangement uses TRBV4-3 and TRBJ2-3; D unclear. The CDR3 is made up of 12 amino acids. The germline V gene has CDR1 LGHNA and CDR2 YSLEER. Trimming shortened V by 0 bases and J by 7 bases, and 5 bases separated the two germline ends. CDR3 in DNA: TGCGCCAGCAGCCAAGATCTAAATACGCAGTATTTT. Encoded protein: CASSQDLNTQYF.

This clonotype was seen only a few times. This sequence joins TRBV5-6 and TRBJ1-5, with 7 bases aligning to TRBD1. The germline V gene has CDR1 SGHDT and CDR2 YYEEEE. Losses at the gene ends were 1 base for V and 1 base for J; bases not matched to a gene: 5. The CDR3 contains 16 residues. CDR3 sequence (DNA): TGTGCCAGCAGCTTGTGGACAGGTATAAGCAATCAGCCCCAGCATTTT. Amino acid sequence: CASSLWTGISNQPQHF.

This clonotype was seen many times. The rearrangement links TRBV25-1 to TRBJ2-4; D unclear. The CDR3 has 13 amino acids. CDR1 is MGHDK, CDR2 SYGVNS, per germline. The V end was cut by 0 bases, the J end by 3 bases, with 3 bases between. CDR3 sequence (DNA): TGTGCCAGCAGTGAATACGGCAAAAACATTCAGTACTTC. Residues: CASSEYGKNIQYF. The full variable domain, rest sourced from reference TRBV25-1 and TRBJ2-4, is EADIYQTPRYLVIGTGKKITLECSQTMGHDKMYWYQQDPGMELHLIHYSYGVNSTEKGDLSSESTVSRIRTEHFPLTLESARPSHTSQYLCASSEYGKNIQYFGAGTRLSVL.

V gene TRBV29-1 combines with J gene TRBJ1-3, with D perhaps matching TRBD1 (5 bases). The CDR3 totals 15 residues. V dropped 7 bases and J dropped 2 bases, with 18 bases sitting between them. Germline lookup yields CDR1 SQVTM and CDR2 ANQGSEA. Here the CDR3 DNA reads TGCAGCGCAGCAGGAGGGGCTAGGACTGGAAACACCATATATTTT. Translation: CSAAGGARTGNTIYF.

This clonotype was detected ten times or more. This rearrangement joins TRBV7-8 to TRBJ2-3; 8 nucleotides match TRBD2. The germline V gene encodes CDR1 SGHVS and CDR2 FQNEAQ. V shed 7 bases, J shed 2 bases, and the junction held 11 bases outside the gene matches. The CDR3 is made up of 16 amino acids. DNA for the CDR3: TGTGCCAGCACCCTCCGGGAGGGCCTCTCCACAGATACGCAGTATTTT. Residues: CASTLREGLSTDTQYF.

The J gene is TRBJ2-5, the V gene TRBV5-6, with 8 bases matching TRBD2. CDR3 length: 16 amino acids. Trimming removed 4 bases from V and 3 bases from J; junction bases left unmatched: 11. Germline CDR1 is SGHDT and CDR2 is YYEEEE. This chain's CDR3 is CASSGRGRAGEETQYF. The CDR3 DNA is TGTGCCAGCAGCGGGCGAGGGAGAGCGGGAGAAGAGACCCAGTACTTC. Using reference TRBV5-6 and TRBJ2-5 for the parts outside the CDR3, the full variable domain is DAGVTQSPTHLIKTRGQQVTLRCSPKSGHDTVSWYQQALGQGPQFIFQYYEEEERQRGNFPDRFSGHQFPNYSSELNVNALLLGDSALYLCASSGRGRAGEETQYFGPGTRLLVL.

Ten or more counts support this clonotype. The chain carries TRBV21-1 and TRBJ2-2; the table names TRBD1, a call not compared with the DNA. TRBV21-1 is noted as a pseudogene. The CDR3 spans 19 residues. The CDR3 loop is CASSKLTRDRGLSTGELFF. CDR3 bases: TGTGCCAGCAGCAAACTAACCCGGGACAGGGGGCTGAGTACCGGGGAGCTGTTTTTT.

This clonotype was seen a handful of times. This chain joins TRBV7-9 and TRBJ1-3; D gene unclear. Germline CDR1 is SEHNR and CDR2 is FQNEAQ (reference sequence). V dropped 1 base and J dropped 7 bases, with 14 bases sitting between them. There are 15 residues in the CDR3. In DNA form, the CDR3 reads TGTGCCAGCAGCTTAGGGCCAGTCCGGTTGAACACCATATATTTT. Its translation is CASSLGPVRLNTIYF.

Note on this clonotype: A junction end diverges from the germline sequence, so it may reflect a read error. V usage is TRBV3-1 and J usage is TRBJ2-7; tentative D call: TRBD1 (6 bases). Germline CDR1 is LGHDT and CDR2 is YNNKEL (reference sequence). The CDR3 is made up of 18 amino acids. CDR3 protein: CTSSSRQAGGYSSYEQYF. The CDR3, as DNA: TGTACCAGCAGCTCACGACAGGCCGGAGGATACAGCTCCTACGAGCAGTACTTC.

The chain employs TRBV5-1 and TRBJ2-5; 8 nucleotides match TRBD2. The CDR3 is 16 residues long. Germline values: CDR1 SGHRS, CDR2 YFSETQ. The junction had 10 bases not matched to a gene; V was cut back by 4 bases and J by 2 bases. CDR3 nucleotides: TGCGCCAGCAGCAGCGGGGGAGTAGCGAGACAAGAGACCCAGTACTTC. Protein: CASSSGGVARQETQYF. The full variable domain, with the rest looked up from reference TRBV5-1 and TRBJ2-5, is KAGVTQTPRYLIKTRGQQVTLSCSPISGHRSVSWYQQTPGQGLQFLFEYFSETQRNKGNFPGRFSGRQFSNSRSEMNVSTLELGDSALYLCASSSGGVARQETQYFGPGTRLLVL.

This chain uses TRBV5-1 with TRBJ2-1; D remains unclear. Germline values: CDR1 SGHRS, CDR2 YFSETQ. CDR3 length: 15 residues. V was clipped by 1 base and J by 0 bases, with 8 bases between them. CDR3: CASSLQPTSYNEQFF. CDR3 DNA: TGCGCCAGCAGCTTGCAGCCTACCTCCTACAATGAGCAGTTCTTC.

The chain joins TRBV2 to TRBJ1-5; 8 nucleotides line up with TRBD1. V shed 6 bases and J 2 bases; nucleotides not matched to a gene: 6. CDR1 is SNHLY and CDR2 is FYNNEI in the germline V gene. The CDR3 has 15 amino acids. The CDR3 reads CASRDGQGGNQPQHF. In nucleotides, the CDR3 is TGTGCCAGCAGAGACGGACAGGGCGGCAATCAGCCCCAGCATTTT.

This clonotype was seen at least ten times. CDR3 sequence (DNA): TGCGCCAGCAGCTTGACCCTGGGGACCTTCGACCCCTACGAGCAGTACTTC. The encoded protein is CASSLTLGTFDPYEQYF. This rearrangement joins TRBV5-1 to TRBJ2-7; possibly TRBD1 or TRBD2 for D (5 bases each). The CDR3 has 17 residues. V dropped 1 base and J dropped 2 bases, with 19 bases sitting between them. The germline V gene has CDR1 SGHRS and CDR2 YFSETQ.

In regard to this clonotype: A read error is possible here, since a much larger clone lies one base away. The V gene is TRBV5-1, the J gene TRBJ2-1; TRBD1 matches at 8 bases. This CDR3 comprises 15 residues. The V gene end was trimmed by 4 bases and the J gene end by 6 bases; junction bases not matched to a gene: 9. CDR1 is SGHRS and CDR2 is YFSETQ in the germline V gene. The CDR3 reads CASSLGQGSLNEQFF. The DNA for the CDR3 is TGCGCCAGCAGCCTCGGACAGGGTTCTCTCAATGAGCAGTTCTTC.

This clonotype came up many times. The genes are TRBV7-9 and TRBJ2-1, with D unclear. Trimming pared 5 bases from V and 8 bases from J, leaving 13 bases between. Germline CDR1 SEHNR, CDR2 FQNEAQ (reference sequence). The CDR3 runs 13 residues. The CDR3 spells CASSGSTWYEQFF. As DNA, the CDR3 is TGTGCCAGCAGCGGCTCTACCTGGTATGAGCAGTTCTTC.

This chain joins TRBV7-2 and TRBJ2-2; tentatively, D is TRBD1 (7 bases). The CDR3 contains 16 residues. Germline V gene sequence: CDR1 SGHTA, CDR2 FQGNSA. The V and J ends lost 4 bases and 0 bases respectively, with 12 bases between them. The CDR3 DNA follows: TGTGCCAGCAGCTGGGGAGGACAGGCGAACACCGGGGAGCTGTTTTTT. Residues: CASSWGGQANTGELFF.

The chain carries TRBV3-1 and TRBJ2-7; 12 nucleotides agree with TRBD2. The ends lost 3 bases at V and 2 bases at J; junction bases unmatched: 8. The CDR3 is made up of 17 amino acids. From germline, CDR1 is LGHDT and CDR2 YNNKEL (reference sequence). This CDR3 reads CASSQTPLAGGPYEQYF. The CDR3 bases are TGTGCCAGCAGCCAGACCCCCCTAGCGGGAGGGCCCTACGAGCAGTACTTC.

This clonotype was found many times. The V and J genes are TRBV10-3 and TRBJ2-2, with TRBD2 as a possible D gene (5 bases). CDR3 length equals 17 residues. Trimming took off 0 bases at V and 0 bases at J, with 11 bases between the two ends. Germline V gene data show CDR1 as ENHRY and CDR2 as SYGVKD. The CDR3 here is CAISESMLASNTGELFF. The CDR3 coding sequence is TGTGCCATCAGTGAGTCCATGCTAGCCTCGAACACCGGGGAGCTGTTTTTT.

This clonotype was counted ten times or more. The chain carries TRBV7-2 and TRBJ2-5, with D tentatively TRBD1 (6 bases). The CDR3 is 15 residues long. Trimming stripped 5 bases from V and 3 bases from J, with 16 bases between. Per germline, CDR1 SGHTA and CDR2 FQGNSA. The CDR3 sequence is CASSLYRVGEETQYF. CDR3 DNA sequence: TGTGCCAGCAGCCTTTACAGGGTCGGGGAAGAGACCCAGTACTTC.

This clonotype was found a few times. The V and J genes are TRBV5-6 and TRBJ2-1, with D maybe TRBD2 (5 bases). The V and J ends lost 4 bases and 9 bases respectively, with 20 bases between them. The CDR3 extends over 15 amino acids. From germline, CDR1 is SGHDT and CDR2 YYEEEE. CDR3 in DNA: TGTGCCAGCAGCCCACTGCCGGCGGCTAGCAGTGAGCAGTTCTTC. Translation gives CASSPLPAASSEQFF.

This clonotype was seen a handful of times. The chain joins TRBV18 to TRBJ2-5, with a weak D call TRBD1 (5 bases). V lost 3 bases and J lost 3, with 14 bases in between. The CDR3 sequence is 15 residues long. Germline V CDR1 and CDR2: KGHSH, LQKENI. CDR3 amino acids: CASSPGQGREETQYF. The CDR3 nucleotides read TGTGCCAGCTCACCGGGCCAAGGCAGGGAAGAGACCCAGTACTTC.

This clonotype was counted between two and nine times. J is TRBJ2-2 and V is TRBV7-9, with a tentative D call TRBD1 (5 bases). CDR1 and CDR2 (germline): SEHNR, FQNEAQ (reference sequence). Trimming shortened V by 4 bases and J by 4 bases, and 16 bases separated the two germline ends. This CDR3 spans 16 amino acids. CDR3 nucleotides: TGTGCCAGCAGCTCGCGACTGGTTCAGGGCACCGGGGAGCTGTTTTTT. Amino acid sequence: CASSSRLVQGTGELFF.

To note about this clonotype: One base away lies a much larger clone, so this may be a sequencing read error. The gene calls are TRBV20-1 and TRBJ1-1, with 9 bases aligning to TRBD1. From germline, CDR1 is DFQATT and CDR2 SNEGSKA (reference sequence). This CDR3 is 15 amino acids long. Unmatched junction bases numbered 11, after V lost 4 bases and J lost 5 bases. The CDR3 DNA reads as TGCAGTGCTATAGACCGACAGGGGGTCTTTACTGAAGCTTTCTTT. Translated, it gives CSAIDRQGVFTEAFF.

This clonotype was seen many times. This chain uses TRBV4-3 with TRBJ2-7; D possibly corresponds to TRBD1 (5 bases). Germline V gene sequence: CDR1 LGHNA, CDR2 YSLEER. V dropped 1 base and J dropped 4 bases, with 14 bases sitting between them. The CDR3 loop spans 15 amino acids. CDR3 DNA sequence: TGCGCCAGCAGCCAAGCCCCAGGGCTTCAGTACGAGCAGTACTTC. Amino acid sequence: CASSQAPGLQYEQYF.